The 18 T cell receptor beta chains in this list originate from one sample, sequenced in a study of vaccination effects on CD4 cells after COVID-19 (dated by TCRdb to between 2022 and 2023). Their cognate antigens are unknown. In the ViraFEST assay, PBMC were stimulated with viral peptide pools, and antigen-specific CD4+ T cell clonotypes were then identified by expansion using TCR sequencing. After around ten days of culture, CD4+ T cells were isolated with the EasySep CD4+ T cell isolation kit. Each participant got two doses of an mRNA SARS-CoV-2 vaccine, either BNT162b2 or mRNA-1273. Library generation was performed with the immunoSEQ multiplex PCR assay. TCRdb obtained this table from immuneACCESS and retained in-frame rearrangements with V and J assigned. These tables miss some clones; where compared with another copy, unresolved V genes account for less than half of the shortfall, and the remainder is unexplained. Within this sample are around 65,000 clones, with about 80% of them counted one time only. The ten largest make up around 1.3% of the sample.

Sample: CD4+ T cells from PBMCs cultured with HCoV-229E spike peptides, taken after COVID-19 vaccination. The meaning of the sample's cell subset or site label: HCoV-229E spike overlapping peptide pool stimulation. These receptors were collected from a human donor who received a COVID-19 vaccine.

DNA for the CDR3: TGTGCCTGGAAATGGACATCAATGAACTATGGCTACACCTTC. This translates into CAWKWTSMNYGYTF. V usage is TRBV30 and J usage is TRBJ1-2, with D possibly matching TRBD1 (5 bases). The CDR3 totals 14 residues. Germline V gene sequence: CDR1 GTSNPN, CDR2 SVGIG (reference sequence). V was shortened by 4 bases and J by 2 bases, with 14 bases between the two germline ends.

The CDR3 sequence is CASSLGGRNTIYF. DNA of the CDR3: TGCGCCAGCAGCTTGGGAGGGAGGAACACCATATATTTT. The chain couples TRBV5-1 to TRBJ1-3; D is unclear. The germline V gene has CDR1 SGHRS and CDR2 YFSETQ. V lost 0 bases and J lost 7, with 8 bases in between. The CDR3 is 13 residues long. The full variable domain, with the rest looked up from reference TRBV5-1 and TRBJ1-3, is KAGVTQTPRYLIKTRGQQVTLSCSPISGHRSVSWYQQTPGQGLQFLFEYFSETQRNKGNFPGRFSGRQFSNSRSEMNVSTLELGDSALYLCASSLGGRNTIYFGEGSWLTVV.

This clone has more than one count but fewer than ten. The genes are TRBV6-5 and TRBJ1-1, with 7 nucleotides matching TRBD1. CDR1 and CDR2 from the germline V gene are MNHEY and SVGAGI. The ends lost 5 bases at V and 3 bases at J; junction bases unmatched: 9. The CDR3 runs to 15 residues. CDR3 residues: CASSPLDRVDTEAFF. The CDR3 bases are TGTGCCAGCAGTCCCTTAGACAGGGTGGACACTGAAGCTTTCTTT.

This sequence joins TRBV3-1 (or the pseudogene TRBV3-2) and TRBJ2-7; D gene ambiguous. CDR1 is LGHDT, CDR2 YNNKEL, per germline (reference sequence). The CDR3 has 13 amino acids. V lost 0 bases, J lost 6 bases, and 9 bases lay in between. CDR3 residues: CASSQDRLSEQYV. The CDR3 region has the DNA TGTGCCAGCAGCCAAGACAGGCTCAGCGAGCAGTACGTC.

CDR3 sequence reads: CASSLLTSPETQYF. CDR3 sequence (DNA): TGCGCCAGCAGCTTGCTTACTAGTCCAGAGACCCAGTACTTC. This chain connects TRBV5-1 to TRBJ2-5, with a weak D call TRBD2 (5 bases). This CDR3 comprises 14 residues. Trimming pared 1 base from V and 4 bases from J, leaving 11 bases between. Germline V lookup: CDR1 SGHRS, CDR2 YFSETQ.

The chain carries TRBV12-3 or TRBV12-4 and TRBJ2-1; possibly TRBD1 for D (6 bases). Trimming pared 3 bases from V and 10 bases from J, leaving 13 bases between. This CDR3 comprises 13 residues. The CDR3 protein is CASSFSDRKEQFF. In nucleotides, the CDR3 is TGTGCCAGCAGTTTCTCGGACAGAAAGGAGCAGTTCTTC.

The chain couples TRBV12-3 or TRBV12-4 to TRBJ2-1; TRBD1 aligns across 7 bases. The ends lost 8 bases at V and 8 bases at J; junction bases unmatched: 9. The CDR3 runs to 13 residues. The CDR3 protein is CASGTYRGDEQFF. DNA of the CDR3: TGTGCCAGCGGGACATACAGGGGCGATGAGCAGTTCTTC.

In DNA, the CDR3 is TGTGCCAGCAGCCCCCCCCCTACCCGCGAGCAGTACGTC. Encoded protein: CASSPPPTREQYV. The chain recombines TRBV9 with TRBJ2-7; D is undetermined. In germline, CDR1 is SGDLS, CDR2 YYNGEE. The CDR3 spans 13 residues. Trimming took off 4 bases at V and 6 bases at J, with 14 bases between the two ends.

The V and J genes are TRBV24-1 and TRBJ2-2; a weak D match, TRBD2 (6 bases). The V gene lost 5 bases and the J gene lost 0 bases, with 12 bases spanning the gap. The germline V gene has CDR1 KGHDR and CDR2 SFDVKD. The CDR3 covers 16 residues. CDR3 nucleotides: TGTGCCACCAGTGCCTTAGGGGAGGCGAACACCGGGGAGCTGTTTTTT. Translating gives CATSALGEANTGELFF.

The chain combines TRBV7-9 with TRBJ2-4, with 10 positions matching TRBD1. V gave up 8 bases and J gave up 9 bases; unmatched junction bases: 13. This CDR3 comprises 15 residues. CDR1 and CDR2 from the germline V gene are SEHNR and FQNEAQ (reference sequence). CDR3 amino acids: CASRAGTGAPGIQYF. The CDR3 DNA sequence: TGTGCCAGCCGAGCCGGGACAGGGGCCCCCGGCATTCAGTACTTC. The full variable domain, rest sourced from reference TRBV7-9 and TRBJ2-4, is DTGVSQNPRHKITKRGQNVTFRCDPISEHNRLYWYRQTLGQGPEFLTYFQNEAQLEKSRLLSDRFSAERPKGSFSTLEIQRTEQGDSAMYLCASRAGTGAPGIQYFGAGTRLSVL.

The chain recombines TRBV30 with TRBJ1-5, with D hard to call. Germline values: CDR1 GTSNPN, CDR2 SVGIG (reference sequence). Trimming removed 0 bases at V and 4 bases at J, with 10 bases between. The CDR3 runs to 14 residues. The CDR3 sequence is CAWSVGQDNQPQHF. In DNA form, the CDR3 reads TGTGCCTGGAGTGTAGGTCAGGATAATCAGCCCCAGCATTTT.

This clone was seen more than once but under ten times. The DNA of the CDR3 is TGTGCCATCAGTGCGCCGGGACAGAAGAACACTGAAGCTTTCTTT. Protein: CAISAPGQKNTEAFF. V gene TRBV10-3 combines with J gene TRBJ1-1; 7 bases are a match to TRBD1. Trimming cost V 4 bases and J 1 base; bases outside gene matches: 6. This CDR3 has 15 amino acids. The germline V gene encodes CDR1 ENHRY and CDR2 SYGVKD.

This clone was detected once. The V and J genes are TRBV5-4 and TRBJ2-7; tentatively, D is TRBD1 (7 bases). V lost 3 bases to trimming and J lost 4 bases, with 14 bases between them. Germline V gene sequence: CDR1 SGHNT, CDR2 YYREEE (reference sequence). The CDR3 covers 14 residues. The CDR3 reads CASSSGDRPYEQYV. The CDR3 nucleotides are TGTGCCAGCAGCTCGGGGGACAGACCTTACGAGCAGTACGTC.

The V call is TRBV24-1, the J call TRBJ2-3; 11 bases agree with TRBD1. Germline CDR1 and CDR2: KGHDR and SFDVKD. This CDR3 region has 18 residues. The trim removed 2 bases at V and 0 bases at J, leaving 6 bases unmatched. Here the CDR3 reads CATSDWGQGGISTDTQYF. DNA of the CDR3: TGTGCCACCAGTGATTGGGGACAGGGGGGAATTAGCACAGATACGCAGTATTTT.

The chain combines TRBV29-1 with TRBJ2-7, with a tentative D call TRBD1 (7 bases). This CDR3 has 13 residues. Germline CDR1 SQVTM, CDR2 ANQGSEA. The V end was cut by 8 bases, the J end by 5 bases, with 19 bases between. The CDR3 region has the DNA TGCAGCCATGGCGGGACAGTTTGCAACGAGCAGTACGTC. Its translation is CSHGGTVCNEQYV.

The CDR3: CAISVDPRSGNTIYF. The CDR3, as DNA: TGTGCCATCAGTGTAGACCCTCGCTCTGGAAACACCATATATTTT. The V call is TRBV10-3, the J call TRBJ1-3, with D uncertain. CDR1 is ENHRY and CDR2 is SYGVKD in the germline V gene. CDR3 length: 15 amino acids. The V end lost 4 bases, the J end lost 0 bases, and 10 bases lay between the germline ends.

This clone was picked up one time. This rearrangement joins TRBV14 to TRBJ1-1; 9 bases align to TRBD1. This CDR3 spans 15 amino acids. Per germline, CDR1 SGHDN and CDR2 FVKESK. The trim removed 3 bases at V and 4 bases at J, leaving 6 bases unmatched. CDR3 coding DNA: TGTGCCAGCAGCCAGCTACAGGGGGCGTTCACTGAAGCTTTCTTT. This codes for CASSQLQGAFTEAFF.

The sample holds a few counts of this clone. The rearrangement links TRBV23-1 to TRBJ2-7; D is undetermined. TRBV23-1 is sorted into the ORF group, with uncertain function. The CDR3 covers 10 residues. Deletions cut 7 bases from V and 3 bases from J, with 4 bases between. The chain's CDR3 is CASNGYEQYV. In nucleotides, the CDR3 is TGCGCCAGCAACGGCTACGAGCAGTACGTC.